The next 11 T cell receptor beta chains were all read from a single sample in a study of CD8+CD57+ T cells in acquired aplastic anemia. Investigators profiled TCR beta VDJ and CDR3 from genomic DNA template. TCRdb fed the reads into MiXCR, producing one record per CDR3 protein. Of under 200,000 distinct CDR3 sequences in the sample, roughly 47% were seen once. The sequenced sample was sorted CD4+, CD8+, or CD8+CD57+ T cells (not recorded which) from PBMCs. Source of these receptors: a human donor in good health.

V usage is TRBV5-4 and J usage is TRBJ1-2; unclear D gene. Germline V gene data show CDR1 as SGHNT and CDR2 as YYREEE (reference sequence). V lost 3 bases, J lost 3 bases, and 15 bases lay in between. The CDR3 extends over 15 amino acids. This CDR3 reads CASSSDSSLDYGYTF. The DNA of the CDR3 is TGTGCCAGCAGCTCCGACTCATCTCTTGACTATGGCTACACCTTC.

The chain carries TRBV24-1 and TRBJ1-1; 9 positions agree with TRBD1. The CDR3 runs to 13 residues. The germline V gene encodes CDR1 KGHDR and CDR2 SFDVKD. V was pared by 5 bases and J by 6 bases, with 3 bases of the junction left unmatched. The CDR3 loop is CATSATGGAEAFF. In DNA, the CDR3 is TGTGCCACCAGTGCAACAGGGGGCGCTGAAGCTTTCTTT.

This clonotype was found many times. V usage is TRBV7-2 and J usage is TRBJ2-6; no clear D gene. This CDR3 has 14 residues. Germline V gives CDR1 SGHTA, CDR2 FQGNSA. Trimming took off 2 bases at V and 0 bases at J, with 2 bases between the two ends. The CDR3 DNA reads TGTGCCAGCAGCTTAAGCTCTGGGGCCAACGTCCTGACTTTC. It encodes CASSLSSGANVLTF.

This clonotype has just one count. The rearrangement links TRBV2 to TRBJ2-1; D remains ambiguous. CDR1 is SNHLY and CDR2 is FYNNEI in the germline V gene. This CDR3 region has 14 residues. V was shortened by 3 bases and J by 0 bases, with 6 bases between the two germline ends. The CDR3 bases are TGTGCCAGCAGTGATGATAGCTCCTACAATGAGCAGTTCTTC. Amino acids: CASSDDSSYNEQFF.

In regard to this clonotype: A junction boundary mismatches the germline segment, possibly from a read error. The J gene is TRBJ2-4, the V gene TRBV5-1, with D possibly TRBD1 on 6 matching bases. The germline V gene encodes CDR1 SGHRS and CDR2 YFSETQ. This CDR3 comprises 15 residues. For the CDR3, the DNA is TGCGCCAGCAGCTTGGCCGCAGGGGCCAGAAACATTCAGTACTTC. This encodes CASSLAAGARNIQYF. Using reference TRBV5-1 and TRBJ2-4 for the parts outside the CDR3, the full variable domain is KAGVTQTPRYLIKTRGQQVTLSCSPISGHRSVSWYQQTPGQGLQFLFEYFSETQRNKGNFPGRFSGRQFSNSRSEMNVSTLELGDSALYLCASSLAAGARNIQYFGAGTRLSVL.

This clonotype has just a few counts. The V call is TRBV3-1, the J call TRBJ2-5; perhaps D is TRBD1 or TRBD2 (5 bases each). Germline assignment: CDR1 LGHDT and CDR2 YNNKEL (reference sequence). The CDR3 loop spans 15 amino acids. The V and J ends lost 3 bases and 0 bases respectively, with 11 bases between them. The CDR3 is CASSHGTMYQETQYF. CDR3 coding DNA: TGTGCCAGCAGCCACGGGACCATGTACCAAGAGACCCAGTACTTC.

With regard to this clonotype: With a much larger clone just one base away, this may be a read error. V gene TRBV2 combines with J gene TRBJ2-1, with 14 positions matching TRBD2. The CDR3 is made up of 13 amino acids. The germline V gene has CDR1 SNHLY and CDR2 FYNNEI. In DNA, the CDR3 is TGTGCCTGCAGTGAAGCGGGGACTAGCGGGAGTATCTTC. This gives the protein CACSEAGTSGSIF. The full variable domain, in which reference TRBV2 and TRBJ2-1 provide the parts outside the CDR3, is EPEVTQTPSHQVTQMGQEVILRCVPISNHLYFYWYRQILGQKVEFLVSFYNNEISEKSEIFDDQFSVERPDGSNFTLKIRSTKLEDSAMYFCACSEAGTSGSIFGPGTRLTVL.

The chain is built from TRBV6-5 and TRBJ2-2, with D unresolved. Germline assignment: CDR1 MNHEY and CDR2 SVGAGI. The CDR3 spans 16 residues. V lost 1 base and J lost 0, with 9 bases in between. The CDR3 DNA reads as TGTGCCAGCAGTTACTTTAGTTCTCCGAACACCGGGGAGCTGTTTTTT. It is translated as CASSYFSSPNTGELFF.

The genes are TRBV10-1 and TRBJ1-1; D perhaps matches TRBD1 (5 bases). V gave up 10 bases and J gave up 2 bases, with 14 bases separating them. CDR1 and CDR2 (germline): WNHNN, SYGVQD (reference sequence). The CDR3 is 13 residues long. The CDR3 region has the DNA TGCGCCACCCGATGGGACCCCAACACTGAAGCTTTCTTT. It encodes CATRWDPNTEAFF.

This clonotype was seen only a few times. The junction shows a germline mismatch at one end, possibly a read error. This chain uses TRBV24-1 with TRBJ2-5; TRBD1 agrees at 11 bases. The germline gives CDR1 KGHDR, CDR2 SFDVKD. This CDR3 comprises 15 residues. CDR3 nucleotide sequence: TGTGCCACCAGTGAGAGGACAGGGGGCATAGAGACCCTGTACTTC. It yields the protein CATSERTGGIETLYF.

Regarding this clonotype: A single base separates this from a much larger clone, so it may be a read error. A read error is likely, as this CDR3 ends without the conserved phenylalanine or tryptophan. The gene calls are TRBV11-2 and TRBJ1-3, with 7 positions matching TRBD1. V lost 6 bases to trimming and J lost 3 bases; unmatched junction nucleotides: 2. The length of the CDR3 is 13 residues. Germline CDR1 and CDR2: SGHAT and FQNNGV. The CDR3 DNA sequence: TGTGCCAGCAGGGCAGGGGGTGGAAACACCATATATCTT. As protein: CASRAGGGNTIYL.